This entry lists 21 T cell receptor beta chains sequenced from one sample in a study of T cells after yellow fever vaccination. TCRdb re-called the 5' RACE reads through MiXCR, storing one row per CDR3 protein. The sample has some 300,000 distinct CDR3 sequences, under 9% seen once. Sequenced here: CD4+ T cells sorted from PBMCs, sampled 5 days after the yellow fever booster vaccination. The origin of the receptors is a man aged 18 to 35 who received the YFV17D yellow fever vaccine.

V is TRBV7-8 and J is TRBJ1-4, with D hard to call. CDR1 and CDR2 (germline): SGHVS, FQNEAQ. The CDR3 totals 14 residues. The germline V and J ends were trimmed by 6 bases and 8 bases, with 16 bases remaining between them. The CDR3 spells CASRTGRTAEKLFF. The CDR3, as DNA: TGTGCCAGCAGGACGGGAAGGACGGCCGAAAAACTGTTTTTT.

The gene calls are TRBV18 and TRBJ2-3, with 10 bases fitting TRBD1. J gave up 6 bases and V 2 bases, and 8 bases lay outside the gene matches. Germline CDR1 is KGHSH and CDR2 is LQKENI. The CDR3 is 16 amino acids. The CDR3 DNA reads as TGTGCCAGCTCACCAGGGACAGGGGACATCTTCGATACGCAGTATTTT. Amino acid sequence: CASSPGTGDIFDTQYF.

This chain uses TRBV7-2 with TRBJ1-3, with unresolved D. CDR1 SGHTA and CDR2 FQGNSA come from the germline V gene. V gave up 3 bases and J gave up 2 bases, with 11 bases separating them. The CDR3 is 15 amino acids. DNA for the CDR3: TGTGCCAGCAGCTTCCCCGGCAGTCCTGGAAACACCATATATTTT. Protein sequence: CASSFPGSPGNTIYF.

The table lists this clonotype with a few counts. The CDR3 sequence is CASSLGQGRRNQPQHF. Written as DNA, the CDR3 is TGTGCCAGCAGCTTAGGACAGGGCAGGAGGAATCAGCCCCAGCATTTT. This chain uses TRBV7-9 with TRBJ1-5; 7 nucleotides align to TRBD1. J was trimmed by 4 bases and V by 1 base; bases with no gene match: 7. The CDR3 sequence is 16 residues long. Germline CDR1 SEHNR, CDR2 FQNEAQ (reference sequence).

The table lists this clonotype with a few counts. The chain combines TRBV6-5 with TRBJ2-7; D unclear. Germline V gene sequence: CDR1 MNHEY, CDR2 SVGAGI. V lost 0 bases and J 3 bases, leaving 12 bases between the germline ends. CDR3 size: 15 residues. The CDR3 loop reads CASSYSIAGVYEQYV. The CDR3 nucleotides read TGTGCCAGCAGTTACTCGATAGCAGGAGTCTACGAGCAGTACGTC.

For this clonotype: This clone may be a read error of a much larger clone one base away. The chain joins TRBV5-6 to TRBJ2-1, with D perhaps TRBD1 or TRBD2 (5 bases each). Germline lookup yields CDR1 SGHDT and CDR2 YYEEEE. V lost 4 bases to trimming and J lost 2 bases, with 16 bases between them. This CDR3 region has 16 residues. CDR3 amino acids: CASSKAVGTTYNEQFF. In nucleotides, the CDR3 is TGTGCCAGCAGCAAAGCCGTGGGGACCACCTACAATGAGCAGTTCTTC.

This clonotype was counted only a few times. The gene calls are TRBV14 and TRBJ2-1; tentatively, D is TRBD1 or TRBD2 (5 bases each). The V gene's germline CDR1 is SGHDN and CDR2 FVKESK. V was clipped by 1 base and J by 9 bases, with 7 bases between them. The length of the CDR3 is 12 residues. The CDR3 reads CASSQGGTEQFF. In DNA, the CDR3 is TGTGCCAGCAGCCAAGGAGGGACTGAGCAGTTCTTC. The full variable domain, completed using reference TRBV14 and TRBJ2-1, is EAGVTQFPSHSVIEKGQTVTLRCDPISGHDNLYWYRRVMGKEIKFLLHFVKESKQDESGMPNNRFLAERTGGTYSTLKVQPAELEDSGVYFCASSQGGTEQFFGPGTRLTVL.

The chain is built from TRBV28 and TRBJ2-3, with a weak D call TRBD2 (5 bases). Germline lookup yields CDR1 MDHEN and CDR2 SYDVKM. V was clipped by 2 bases and J by 2 bases, with 14 bases between them. This CDR3 is 16 amino acids long. CDR3 in amino acids: CASSLPQSGITDTQYF. The CDR3, as DNA: TGTGCCAGCAGTTTACCCCAGTCGGGGATCACAGATACGCAGTATTTT.

In its sample, this clonotype was seen a few times. The chain couples TRBV25-1 to TRBJ2-2; 9 bases align to TRBD2. CDR1 is MGHDK and CDR2 is SYGVNS in the germline V gene. The CDR3 runs 16 residues. The ends lost 5 bases at V and 2 bases at J; junction bases unmatched: 6. The CDR3: CASSSAGGLNTGELFF. CDR3 in DNA: TGTGCCAGCAGTTCGGCGGGGGGGCTTAACACCGGGGAGCTGTTTTTT. Combining the CDR3 with reference TRBV25-1 and TRBJ2-2 gives the whole variable domain EADIYQTPRYLVIGTGKKITLECSQTMGHDKMYWYQQDPGMELHLIHYSYGVNSTEKGDLSSESTVSRIRTEHFPLTLESARPSHTSQYLCASSSAGGLNTGELFFGEGSRLTVL.

This clonotype was recorded at least ten times. This chain links TRBV5-4 with TRBJ2-3, with a tentative D call TRBD2 (5 bases). Trimming left V 5 bases short and J 6 bases short, with 13 bases between. There are 13 residues in the CDR3. CDR1 SGHNT and CDR2 YYREEE come from the germline V gene (reference sequence). The DNA of the CDR3 is TGTGCCAGCAGATTCAATAGCGCGGATACGCAGTATTTT. Translating gives CASRFNSADTQYF.

The V and J genes are TRBV4-2 and TRBJ2-5; TRBD2 aligns across 8 bases. V shed 1 base and J 2 bases; nucleotides not matched to a gene: 3. The CDR3 totals 15 residues. Germline lookup yields CDR1 LGHNA and CDR2 YNFKEQ. The CDR3 bases are TGTGCCAGCAGCCAAGCGGGGGGGTGGCAAGAGACCCAGTACTTC. Translated: CASSQAGGWQETQYF.

The gene calls are TRBV5-1 and TRBJ2-4; D is uncertain. The CDR3 totals 13 residues. In germline, CDR1 is SGHRS, CDR2 YFSETQ. Trimming removed 4 bases from V and 5 bases from J, with 10 bases in between. The CDR3 region is CASSHGRENIQYF. CDR3 DNA: TGCGCCAGCAGCCATGGACGGGAAAACATTCAGTACTTC.

V and J are TRBV9 and TRBJ2-3; D perhaps matches TRBD2 (6 bases). This CDR3 comprises 22 residues. Per the germline V gene, CDR1 is SGDLS and CDR2 is YYNGEE. Trimming removed 3 bases from V and 0 bases from J, with 32 bases in between. The CDR3 spells CASSERPPGTFRGLISTDTQYF. As DNA, the CDR3 is TGTGCCAGCAGCGAAAGGCCCCCCGGGACTTTTAGGGGCCTTATTAGCACAGATACGCAGTATTTT.

Only a few counts were recorded for this clonotype. V gene TRBV6-5 combines with J gene TRBJ1-2; no clear D gene. V lost 0 bases and J 0 bases, leaving 8 bases between the germline ends. The CDR3 consists of 15 residues. Germline CDR1 MNHEY, CDR2 SVGAGI. As DNA, the CDR3 is TGTGCCAGCAGTTACTCGGCAGCAACTAACTATGGCTACACCTTC. Residues: CASSYSAATNYGYTF.

This clonotype was recorded many times. The J gene is TRBJ2-7, the V gene TRBV12-3 or TRBV12-4; D gene unclear. Between the trimmed V and J ends, which lost 7 bases and 0 bases, there was a span of 10 bases. The CDR3 extends over 13 amino acids. The CDR3 loop reads CASTLTSSYEQYF. DNA of the CDR3: TGTGCCAGCACCTTGACAAGCTCCTACGAGCAGTACTTC.

This clonotype came up many times. This chain links TRBV20-1 with TRBJ1-5; D gene unclear. With 5 bases removed from V and 4 bases from J, the gap between germline ends came to 9 bases. Germline assignment: CDR1 DFQATT and CDR2 SNEGSKA (reference sequence). This CDR3 has 12 amino acids. As DNA, the CDR3 is TGCAGTGCTGTTTCCGGGAATCAGCCCCAGCATTTT. It is translated as CSAVSGNQPQHF.

This clonotype turned up a few times. The genes are TRBV5-1 and TRBJ2-1, with 7 bases lining up with TRBD2. CDR1 is SGHRS, CDR2 YFSETQ, per germline. CDR3 size: 12 residues. Trimming took 6 bases from V and 10 from J; bases not matched to a gene: 7. The CDR3 DNA reads as TGCGCCAGCACAGCGGGGCGCCGCGAGCAGTTCTTC. It yields the protein CASTAGRREQFF.

This clonotype turned up a few times. V usage is TRBV6-2 or TRBV6-3 and J usage is TRBJ2-3, with no clear D. The CDR3 is 14 amino acids. Germline assignment: CDR1 MNHEY and CDR2 SVGEGT. V shed 10 bases and J shed 1 base, with 15 bases lying between them. Here the CDR3 reads CATYGSLGTDTQYF. CDR3 nucleotide sequence: TGTGCCACTTACGGCTCCCTTGGCACAGATACGCAGTATTTT.

The chain recombines TRBV6-2 or TRBV6-3 with TRBJ1-2, with D perhaps TRBD1 (5 bases). CDR1 and CDR2 (germline): MNHEY, SVGEGT. V gave up 2 bases and J gave up 5 bases, with 15 bases separating them. The CDR3 covers 15 residues. The chain's CDR3 is CASSYDRSDLYGYTF. DNA of the CDR3: TGTGCCAGCAGTTACGACAGATCGGACCTATATGGCTACACCTTC.

This clonotype was seen at least ten times. As DNA, the CDR3 is TGTGCCAGCAGACAACTTCGGGACAGGCAAGCTTTCTTT. This translates into CASRQLRDRQAFF. The chain joins TRBV6-5 to TRBJ1-1, with 8 positions matching TRBD1. Germline assignment: CDR1 MNHEY and CDR2 SVGAGI. The trim removed 6 bases at V and 9 bases at J, leaving 9 bases unmatched. The CDR3 length is 13 residues.

The J gene is TRBJ2-3, the V gene TRBV3-1; D uncertain. Germline assignment: CDR1 LGHDT and CDR2 YNNKEL (reference sequence). The V and J ends lost 6 bases and 7 bases respectively, with 11 bases between them. The CDR3 runs to 12 residues. The chain's CDR3 is CASSPASYTQYF. CDR3 DNA sequence: TGTGCCAGCAGTCCTGCCTCGTATACGCAGTATTTT.